This T cell receptor (beta chain) derives from a study of OX40 agonist ivuxolimab in advanced cancers. The wider study: Ivuxolimab was administered intravenously to patients at 0.01 to 10 mg/kg every 2 weeks. Patients with prior anti-PD-1, anti-PD-L1 or anti-CTLA-4 therapy were eligible; approximately 40% had some.

Broader study findings: Nonresponders, in some cases, also had low normalized T-cell clonal expansion.

Patients had blood sampled at baseline and again on cycle 4 day 1 and cycle 7 day 1. A few counts support this clone. Antigen unknown. V lost 4 bases and J lost 6, with 9 bases in between. This CDR3 has 12 amino acids. Germline V CDR1 and CDR2: MNHNS, SASEGT. Sequencing used immunoSEQ multiplex PCR; TCRdb keeps in-frame clones, though not all of them. The sample has 66,000 or so clones; roughly 87% are singletons. J is TRBJ1-1 and V is TRBV6-1; D gene unclear. The TCR originated in an adult with an advanced solid tumor such as melanoma, head and neck, liver or kidney cancer. Source: CD4+ or CD8+ T cells sorted from blood, taken in a trial of the OX40 agonist ivuxolimab. The DNA of the CDR3 is TGTGCCAGCAGTGCCAAGGGATCTGAAGCTTTCTTT. Protein sequence: CASSAKGSEAFF.